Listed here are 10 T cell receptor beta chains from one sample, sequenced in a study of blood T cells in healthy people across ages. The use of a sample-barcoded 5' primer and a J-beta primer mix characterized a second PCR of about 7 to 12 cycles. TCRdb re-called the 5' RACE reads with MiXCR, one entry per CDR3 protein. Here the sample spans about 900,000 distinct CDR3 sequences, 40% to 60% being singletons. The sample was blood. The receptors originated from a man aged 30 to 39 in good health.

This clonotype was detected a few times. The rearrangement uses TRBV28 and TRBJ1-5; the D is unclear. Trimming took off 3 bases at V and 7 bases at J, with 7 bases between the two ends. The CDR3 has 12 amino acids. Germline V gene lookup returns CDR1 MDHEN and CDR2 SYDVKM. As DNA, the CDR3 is TGTGCCAGCAGTTTCGGTTCCCAGCCCCAGCATTTT. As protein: CASSFGSQPQHF. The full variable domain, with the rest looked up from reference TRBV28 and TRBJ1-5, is DVKVTQSSRYLVKRTGEKVFLECVQDMDHENMFWYRQDPGLGLRLIYFSYDVKMKEKGDIPEGYSVSREKKERFSLILESASTNQTSMYLCASSFGSQPQHFGDGTRLSIL.

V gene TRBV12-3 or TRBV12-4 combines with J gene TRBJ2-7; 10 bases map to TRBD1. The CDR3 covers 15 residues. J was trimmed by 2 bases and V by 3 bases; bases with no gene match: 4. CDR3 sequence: CASSFTDRGTYEQYF. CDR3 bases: TGTGCCAGCAGTTTCACGGACAGGGGGACCTACGAGCAGTACTTC.

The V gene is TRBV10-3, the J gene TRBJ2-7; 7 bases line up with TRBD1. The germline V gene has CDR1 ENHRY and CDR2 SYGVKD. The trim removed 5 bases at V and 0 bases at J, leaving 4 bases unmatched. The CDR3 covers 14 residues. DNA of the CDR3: TGTGCCATCAGTCCGACAGGGAGCTCCTACGAGCAGTACTTC. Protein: CAISPTGSSYEQYF.

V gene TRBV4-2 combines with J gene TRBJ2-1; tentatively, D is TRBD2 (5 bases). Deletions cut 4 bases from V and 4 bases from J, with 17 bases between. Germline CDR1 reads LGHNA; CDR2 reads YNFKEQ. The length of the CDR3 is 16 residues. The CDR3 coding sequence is TGTGCCAGCAGCCTTGACGTCCCGGGCGGGTACAATGAGCAGTTCTTC. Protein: CASSLDVPGGYNEQFF.

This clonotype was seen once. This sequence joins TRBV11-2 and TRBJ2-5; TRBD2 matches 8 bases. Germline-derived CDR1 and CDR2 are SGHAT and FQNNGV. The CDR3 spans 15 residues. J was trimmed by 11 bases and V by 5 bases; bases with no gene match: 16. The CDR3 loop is CASSLSGTPYNEQYF. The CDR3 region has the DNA TGTGCCAGCAGCCTTAGCGGGACTCCCTACAATGAGCAGTACTTC.

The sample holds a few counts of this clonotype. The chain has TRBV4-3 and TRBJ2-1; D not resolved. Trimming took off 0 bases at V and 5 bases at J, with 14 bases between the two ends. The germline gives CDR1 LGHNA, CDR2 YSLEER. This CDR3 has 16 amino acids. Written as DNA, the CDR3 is TGCGCCAGCAGCCAAGAGGACGGAAAAAGGGACAATGAGCAGTTCTTC. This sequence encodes CASSQEDGKRDNEQFF.

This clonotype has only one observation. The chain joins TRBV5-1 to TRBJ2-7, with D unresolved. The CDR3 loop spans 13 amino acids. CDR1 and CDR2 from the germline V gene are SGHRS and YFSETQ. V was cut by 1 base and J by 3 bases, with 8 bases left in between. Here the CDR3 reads CASSLRADYEQYF. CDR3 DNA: TGCGCCAGCAGCTTGCGGGCAGACTACGAGCAGTACTTC.

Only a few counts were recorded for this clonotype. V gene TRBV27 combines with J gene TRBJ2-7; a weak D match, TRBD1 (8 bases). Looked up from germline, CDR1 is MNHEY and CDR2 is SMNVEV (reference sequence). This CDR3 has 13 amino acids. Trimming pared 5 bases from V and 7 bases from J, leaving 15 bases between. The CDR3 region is CASSPHRGGEQYF. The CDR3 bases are TGTGCCAGCAGTCCCCACAGGGGGGGAGAGCAGTACTTC.

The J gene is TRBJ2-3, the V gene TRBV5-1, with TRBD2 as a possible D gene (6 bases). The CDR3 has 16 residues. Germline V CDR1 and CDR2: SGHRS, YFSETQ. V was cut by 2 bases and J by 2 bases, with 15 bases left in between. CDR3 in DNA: TGCGCCAGCAGCTTCCTCTTGGCGGGGCTCACAGATACGCAGTATTTT. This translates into CASSFLLAGLTDTQYF.

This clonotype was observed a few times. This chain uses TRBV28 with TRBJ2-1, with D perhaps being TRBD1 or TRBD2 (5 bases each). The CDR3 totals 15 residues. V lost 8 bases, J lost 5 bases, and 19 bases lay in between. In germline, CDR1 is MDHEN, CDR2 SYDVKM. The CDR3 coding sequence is TGTGCCAGCGGGCCCGGGACCTTAGGAAACAATGAGCAGTTCTTC. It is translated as CASGPGTLGNNEQFF.